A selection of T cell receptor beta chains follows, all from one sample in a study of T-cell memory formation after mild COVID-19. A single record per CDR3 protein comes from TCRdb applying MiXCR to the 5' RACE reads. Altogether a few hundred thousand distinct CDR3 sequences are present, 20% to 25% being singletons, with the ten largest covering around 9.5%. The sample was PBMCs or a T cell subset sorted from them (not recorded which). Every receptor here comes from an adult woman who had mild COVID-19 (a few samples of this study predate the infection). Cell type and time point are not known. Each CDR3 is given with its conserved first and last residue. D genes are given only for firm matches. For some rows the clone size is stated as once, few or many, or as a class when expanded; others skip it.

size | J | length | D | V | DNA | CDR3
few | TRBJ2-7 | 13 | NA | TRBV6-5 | TGTGCCAGCAGTCAGACAGCCTCCTACGAGCAGTACTTC | CASSQTASYEQYF
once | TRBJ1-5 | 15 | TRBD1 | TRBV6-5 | TGTGCCAGCAGTACTGGGACAGGTGAAAATCAGCCCCAGCATTTT | CASSTGTGENQPQHF
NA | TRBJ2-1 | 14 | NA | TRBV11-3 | TGTGCCAGCAGCTCCGAAAAGAGCGGGAATGAGCAGTTCTTC | CASSSEKSGNEQFF
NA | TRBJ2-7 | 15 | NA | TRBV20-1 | TGCAGTGTCTCCCCTAGGCGGACAGAACCCTACGAGCAGTACTTC | CSVSPRRTEPYEQYF
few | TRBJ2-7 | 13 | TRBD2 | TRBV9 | TGTGCCAGCAGCGCGGGACTAGCTGACGAGCAGTACTTC | CASSAGLADEQYF
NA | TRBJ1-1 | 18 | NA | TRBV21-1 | TGTGCCAGCAGCAAAGACCACAACCCCAGGGACGAGAGCACTGAAGCTTTCTTT | CASSKDHNPRDESTEAFF
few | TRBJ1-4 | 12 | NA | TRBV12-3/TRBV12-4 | TGTGCCAGCAGTTTTAACCCGAGAGAACTGTTTTTT | CASSFNPRELFF
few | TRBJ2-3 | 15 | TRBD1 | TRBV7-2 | TGTGCCAGCAGCTCGGGGACAGGATACACAGATACGCAGTATTTT | CASSSGTGYTDTQYF
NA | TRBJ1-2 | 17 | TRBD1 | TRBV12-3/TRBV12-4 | TGTGCCAGCAGTTTCCCCCGGACAGGGTACAACAGCTATGGCTACACCTTC | CASSFPRTGYNSYGYTF
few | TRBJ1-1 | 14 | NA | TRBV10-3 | TGTGCCATCAGTGGGGACCAGGGGAACACTGAAGCTTTCTTT | CAISGDQGNTEAFF
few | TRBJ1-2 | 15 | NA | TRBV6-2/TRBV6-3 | TGTGCCAGCAGTTATTCCAACCAGCTTAACTATGGCTACACCTTC | CASSYSNQLNYGYTF
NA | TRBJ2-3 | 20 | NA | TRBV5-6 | TGTGCCAGCAGCGTGCGCTGGCTGAGAGCTCCTGAAGTCGGCACAGATACGCAGTATTTT | CASSVRWLRAPEVGTDTQYF
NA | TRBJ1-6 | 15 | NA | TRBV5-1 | TGCGCCAGCAGCTCAACAGGGACTTACTCTTCACCCCTCCACTTT | CASSSTGTYSSPLHF
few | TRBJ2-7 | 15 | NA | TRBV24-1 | TGTGCCACCAGTGACTCAAGCGGGCTTACCTACGAGCAGTACTTC | CATSDSSGLTYEQYF
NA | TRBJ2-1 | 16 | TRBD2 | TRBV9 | TGTGCCAGCAGCGTTGGCGGGGGTTCCCCTTACAATGAGCAGTTCTTC | CASSVGGGSPYNEQFF
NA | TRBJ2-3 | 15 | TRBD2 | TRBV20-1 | TGCAGTGCTGCTAGCGGGAGGACTAACACAGATACGCAGTATTTT | CSAASGRTNTDTQYF
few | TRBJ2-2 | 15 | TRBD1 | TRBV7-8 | TGTGCCAGCAGCTCCGAACAGGGGTTTACCGGGGAGCTGTTTTTT | CASSSEQGFTGELFF
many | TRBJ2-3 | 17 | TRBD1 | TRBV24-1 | TGTGCCACCAGTGATCCAGGGGGCACTAGCTCCACAGATACGCAGTATTTT | CATSDPGGTSSTDTQYF
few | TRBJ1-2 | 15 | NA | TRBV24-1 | TGTGCCACCAGTGACTCGGGGGGGGCCCTCTATGGCTACACCTTC | CATSDSGGALYGYTF
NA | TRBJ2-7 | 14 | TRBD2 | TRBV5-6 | TGTGCCAGCACCCTAGCGGGGATAATACACGAGCAGTACTTC | CASTLAGIIHEQYF
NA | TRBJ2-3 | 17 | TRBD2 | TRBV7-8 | TGTGCCAGCAGCTTAGATACTAGCGGGTTTTGGACAGATACGCAGTATTTT | CASSLDTSGFWTDTQYF
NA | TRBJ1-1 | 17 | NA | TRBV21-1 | TGTGCCAGCAGCAAAGGAGCCAGGCGGCCCTCGGACACTGAAGCTTTCTTT | CASSKGARRPSDTEAFF
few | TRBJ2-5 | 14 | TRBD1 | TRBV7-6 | TGTGCCAGCAGCTTAGAGACAGGGGTGGAGACCCAGTACTTC | CASSLETGVETQYF
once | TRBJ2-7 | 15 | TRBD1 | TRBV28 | TGTGCCAGCAGTTTACCCGGGACAGGGGGCTACGAGCAGTACTTC | CASSLPGTGGYEQYF